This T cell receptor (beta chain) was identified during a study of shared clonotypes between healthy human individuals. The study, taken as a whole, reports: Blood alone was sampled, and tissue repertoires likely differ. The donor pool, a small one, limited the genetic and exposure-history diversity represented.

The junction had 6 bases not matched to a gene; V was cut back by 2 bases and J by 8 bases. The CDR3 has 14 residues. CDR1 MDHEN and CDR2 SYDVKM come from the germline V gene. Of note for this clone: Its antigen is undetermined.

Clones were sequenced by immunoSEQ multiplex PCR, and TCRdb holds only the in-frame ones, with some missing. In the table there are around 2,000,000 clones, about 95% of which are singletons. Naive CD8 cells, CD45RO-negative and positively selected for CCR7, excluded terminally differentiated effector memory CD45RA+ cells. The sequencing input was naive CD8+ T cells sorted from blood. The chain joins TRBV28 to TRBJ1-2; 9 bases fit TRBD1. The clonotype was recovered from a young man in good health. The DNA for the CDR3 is TGTGCCAGCAGTTTACCCGACAGGGGGGACGGCTACACCTTC. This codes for CASSLPDRGDGYTF.